This is a list of T cell receptor beta chains from one sample in a study of circulating and synovial CD4+ cells in juvenile arthritis. TCRdb's table, derived via immunoSEQ multiplex PCR, lists solely in-frame clones and lacks some. The sample records tens of thousands of clones, 90% to 95% being singletons. The sample consisted of CD4+ T cells from blood. The receptors shown here come from a human donor with juvenile idiopathic arthritis. Both conserved end residues are part of each CDR3. Each record gives: J gene, D gene, V gene, clone size, CDR3 protein, CDR3 DNA. D genes are given only for firm matches. Clone size is shown for a subset of rows, as once, few, many or a class of expanded clone.

J gene: TRBJ2-1; D gene: TRBD2; V gene: TRBV28; clone size: -; CDR3 protein: CASSGGGDNEQFF; CDR3 DNA: TGTGCCAGCAGCGGTGGGGGGGACAATGAGCAGTTCTTC
J gene: TRBJ2-7; D gene: -; V gene: TRBV6-6; clone size: -; CDR3 protein: CASSRFSSYEQYF; CDR3 DNA: TGTGCCAGCAGTCGCTTTAGCTCCTACGAGCAGTACTTC
J gene: TRBJ1-1; D gene: TRBD1; V gene: TRBV5-5; clone size: -; CDR3 protein: CASSLSGTGNTEAFF; CDR3 DNA: TGTGCCAGCAGCTTGTCGGGGACAGGGAACACTGAAGCTTTCTTT
J gene: TRBJ2-3; D gene: -; V gene: TRBV11-3; clone size: -; CDR3 protein: CASSSRGGGPDTQYF; CDR3 DNA: TGTGCCAGCAGCTCCCGTGGGGGAGGACCAGATACGCAGTATTTT
J gene: TRBJ2-7; D gene: -; V gene: TRBV5-1; clone size: -; CDR3 protein: CASSLAGVSYEQYF; CDR3 DNA: TGCGCCAGCAGCTTGGCGGGGGTCTCCTACGAGCAGTACTTC
J gene: TRBJ2-6; D gene: -; V gene: TRBV25-1; clone size: -; CDR3 protein: CASSPPKSGANVLTF; CDR3 DNA: TGTGCCAGCAGTCCTCCTAAATCTGGGGCCAACGTCCTGACTTTC
J gene: TRBJ2-3; D gene: TRBD1; V gene: TRBV14; clone size: -; CDR3 protein: CASSRGSGTASTDTQYF; CDR3 DNA: TGTGCCAGCAGCCGTGGATCGGGGACAGCAAGCACAGATACGCAGTATTTT
J gene: TRBJ1-2; D gene: -; V gene: TRBV11-3; clone size: -; CDR3 protein: CDTLKGVGYTF; CDR3 DNA: TGTGACACCTTGAAGGGGGTTGGCTACACCTTC
J gene: TRBJ1-1; D gene: TRBD1; V gene: TRBV7-3; clone size: -; CDR3 protein: CASSPDRGQGNTEAFF; CDR3 DNA: TGTGCCAGCAGCCCAGACAGGGGGCAGGGGAACACTGAAGCTTTCTTT
J gene: TRBJ1-2; D gene: TRBD1; V gene: TRBV6-5; clone size: -; CDR3 protein: CASSFAAGTGSTGYTF; CDR3 DNA: TGTGCCAGCAGTTTTGCGGCCGGGACAGGGTCTACTGGCTACACCTTC
J gene: TRBJ2-1; D gene: TRBD2; V gene: TRBV10-1; clone size: once; CDR3 protein: CASSETAGGYNEQFF; CDR3 DNA: TGCGCCAGCAGTGAGACAGCGGGAGGGTACAATGAGCAGTTCTTC
J gene: TRBJ2-7; D gene: -; V gene: TRBV18; clone size: -; CDR3 protein: CASSSLDKALTPEQYF; CDR3 DNA: -
J gene: TRBJ2-3; D gene: -; V gene: TRBV7-3; clone size: -; CDR3 protein: CASSQKIGAQYF; CDR3 DNA: TGTGCCAGCAGCCAAAAAATAGGGGCGCAGTATTTT
J gene: TRBJ1-5; D gene: -; V gene: TRBV19; clone size: -; CDR3 protein: CASSLLAQGRNQPQHF; CDR3 DNA: TGTGCCAGTAGTCTCCTGGCCCAGGGTCGCAATCAGCCCCAGCATTTT
J gene: TRBJ1-1; D gene: -; V gene: TRBV5-1; clone size: -; CDR3 protein: CASSLASGTGTEAFF; CDR3 DNA: TGCGCCAGCAGCTTGGCTTCAGGAACGGGGACTGAAGCTTTCTTT
J gene: TRBJ2-7; D gene: -; V gene: TRBV2; clone size: -; CDR3 protein: CAITVLAPREQYF; CDR3 DNA: TGTGCCATTACGGTACTCGCTCCCCGGGAGCAGTACTTC
J gene: TRBJ1-6; D gene: -; V gene: TRBV5-1; clone size: -; CDR3 protein: CASSLGGSGLGSPLHF; CDR3 DNA: TGCGCCAGCAGCTTGGGAGGTTCAGGGCTCGGTTCACCCCTCCACTTT
J gene: TRBJ2-7; D gene: -; V gene: TRBV21-1; clone size: -; CDR3 protein: CASSKVSGQETYEQYF; CDR3 DNA: TGTGCCAGCAGCAAAGTCTCGGGACAGGAAACCTACGAGCAGTACTTC